A single T cell receptor beta chain is shown here with its context. What it binds is not known. The CDR3 length is 15 residues. Germline V gene lookup returns CDR1 SGHRS and CDR2 YFSETQ. V shed 0 bases and J shed 4 bases, with 14 bases lying between them. This sample was taken from a study of blood T cells in healthy people across ages. Study-level points and caveats: Among long-lived donors, naive CD4+ cells were more numerous and diversity higher than in aged donors. A roughly linear fall in TCR beta diversity per million T cells was seen with increasing age.

PCR was performed a second time for about 6 to 12 cycles using a sample-barcoded 5' primer and a J-beta primer mix. Unique molecular identifiers of 12 random nucleotides labeled each cDNA. TCRdb used MiXCR to reprocess the 5' RACE reads, holding one entry per CDR3 protein. The table shows 710,000 or so distinct CDR3 sequences, with about 20% occurring only once. J is TRBJ2-7 and V is TRBV5-1, with D perhaps being TRBD1 or TRBD2 (6 bases each). Sequenced material: blood. This clonotype was sampled from a man aged 65-85 years in good health. The CDR3 bases are TGCGCCAGCAGCTTGGCCCCGGGGGCTTCGTACGAGCAGTACTTC. Translated, it gives CASSLAPGASYEQYF.